This T cell receptor (beta chain) stems from a study of blood T cell repertoires in COVID-19. Study summary: COVID-19 samples, acute and convalescent, were from the United States, Italy and Spain.

Data came from immunoSEQ multiplex PCR; TCRdb stores just in-frame clones and leaves some out. Altogether over 200,000 clones are present, roughly 88% being singletons, with the ten largest covering 3.7%. Within 2 weeks before study entry, exposed participants met a COVID-19 case. Germline V lookup: CDR1 WNHNN, CDR2 SYGVQD (reference sequence). The CDR3 is 17 residues long. The V and J ends lost 0 bases and 4 bases, in that order; junction bases with no gene match: 8. The sequencing input was PBMCs or T cells enriched from blood (not recorded which). This TCR was recovered from a woman aged 25 to 45 who had been exposed to COVID-19. This chain joins TRBV10-1 and TRBJ1-1; 10 nucleotides match TRBD1. CDR3 in DNA: TGCGCCAGCAGTGAGTCTGGGGTAGGGGACAGGGGCACTGAAGCTTTCTTT. It specifies CASSESGVGDRGTEAFF.